A selection of T cell receptor beta chains follows, all from one sample in a study of shared T cell receptors in the human thymus. Clones were read by immunoSEQ multiplex PCR, and TCRdb kept only the in-frame ones, dropping some. This table holds roughly 410,000 clones, 95% found once. Sequenced: thymocytes. The source of these receptors is a human donor. Each CDR3 is given with its conserved first and last residue. Each record gives: CDR3 protein, CDR3 DNA, D gene, clone size, V gene, J gene, CDR3 length. D genes are given only for firm matches. Only some rows state a clone size, as once, few, many or a class for expanded clones.

CASSEGTSGSREQYF	TGTGCCAGCAGTGAGGGGACTAGCGGGAGTCGCGAGCAGTACTTC	TRBD2	NA	TRBV2	TRBJ2-7	15
CASSPGGPRGSQPQHF	TGTGCCAGCAGTCCCGGGGGGCCGCGGGGGAGTCAGCCCCAGCATTTT	NA	NA	TRBV27	TRBJ1-5	16
CASLGVVGNQPQHF	TGTGCCAGCCTCGGGGTGGTCGGGAATCAGCCCCAGCATTTT	NA	NA	TRBV6-1	TRBJ1-5	14
CASIRGTTITTGELFF	TGTGCCAGCATCCGTGGGACTACCATAACCACCGGGGAGCTGTTTTTT	TRBD2	NA	TRBV28	TRBJ2-2	16
CASSLENGTSGSGSTDTQYF	TGTGCCAGCAGCTTAGAGAACGGGACTAGCGGGAGCGGGAGCACAGATACGCAGTATTTT	TRBD2	NA	TRBV11-2	TRBJ2-3	20
CASRGQGNTEAFF	TGTGCCAGCAGGGGACAGGGGAACACTGAAGCTTTCTTT	TRBD1	NA	TRBV11-2	TRBJ1-1	13
CASSWGASGYEQYF	TGTGCCAGCAGCTGGGGGGCTAGCGGATACGAGCAGTACTTC	NA	NA	TRBV7-2	TRBJ2-7	14
CASSAYTGGQSWTEAFF	TGTGCCAGCAGCGCGTATACAGGGGGCCAGTCGTGGACTGAAGCTTTCTTT	TRBD1	NA	TRBV5-4	TRBJ1-1	17
CASSSGLADSGEQYF	TGCGCCAGCAGCTCGGGACTAGCGGATTCTGGGGAGCAGTACTTC	TRBD2	once	TRBV10-2	TRBJ2-7	15
CASRPSPGQDSYEQYF	TGTGCCAGTAGACCATCCCCGGGACAGGACTCCTACGAGCAGTACTTC	TRBD1	NA	TRBV19	TRBJ2-7	16
CASSLLAGVREQFF	TGTGCCAGCAGTTTACTAGCGGGAGTACGTGAGCAGTTCTTC	TRBD2	NA	TRBV28	TRBJ2-1	14
CASSYERNTEAFF	TGTGCCAGCAGTTACGAAAGGAACACTGAAGCTTTCTTT	NA	NA	TRBV6-5	TRBJ1-1	13
CASSMQGLNYEQYF	TGTGCCAGTAGTATGCAGGGGCTGAACTACGAGCAGTACTTC	NA	NA	TRBV19	TRBJ2-7	14
CASTPGDGGLAGPNHGNEQFF	TGTGCCAGCACCCCCGGGGATGGGGGACTAGCGGGACCCAATCACGGGAATGAGCAGTTCTTC	TRBD2	once	TRBV28	TRBJ2-1	21
CASSQGLRLKAFF	TGCGCCAGCAGCCAAGGGCTGAGGCTAAAAGCTTTCTTT	NA	few	TRBV4-3	TRBJ1-1	13
CATQDRDEQYF	TGTGCCACCCAGGACAGGGACGAGCAGTACTTC	TRBD1	NA	TRBV28	TRBJ2-7	11
CASSFTASSYNEQFF	TGTGCCAGCAGCTTCACCGCTAGCTCCTACAATGAGCAGTTCTTC	NA	NA	TRBV5-8	TRBJ2-1	15
CASSIVPRRTEAFF	TGTGCCAGTAGTATAGTTCCGAGGAGGACTGAAGCTTTCTTT	NA	few	TRBV19	TRBJ1-1	14
CASSDGTGPHEQYF	TGTGCCAGCAGTGATGGGACAGGGCCCCACGAGCAGTACTTC	TRBD1	NA	TRBV28	TRBJ2-7	14
CASSQDKASGSRGTDTQYF	TGCGCCAGCAGCCAAGATAAGGCTAGCGGGAGTCGGGGCACAGATACGCAGTATTTT	TRBD2	NA	TRBV4-3	TRBJ2-3	19
CASSPIPLAGNEQFF	TGTGCCAGCAGCCCGATCCCACTAGCAGGGAATGAGCAGTTCTTC	NA	NA	TRBV7-2	TRBJ2-1	15
CASSDPGTSGSSDTQYF	TGTGCCAGCAGTGACCCGGGGACTAGCGGGAGTTCAGATACGCAGTATTTT	TRBD2	NA	TRBV6-1	TRBJ2-3	17
CASSPPCRTGTPNEQFF	TGTGCCAGCAGCCCCCCTTGCAGGACAGGGACCCCAAATGAGCAGTTCTTC	NA	NA	TRBV21-1	TRBJ2-1	17
CASSIERDTLRNIQYF	TGTGCCAGTAGTATAGAGCGGGACACCTTGCGAAACATTCAGTACTTC	NA	NA	TRBV19	TRBJ2-4	16
CSVDSATGDGYTF	TGCAGCGTTGACTCCGCGACAGGGGATGGCTACACCTTC	TRBD1	NA	TRBV29-1	TRBJ1-2	13
CASSHGAGERTDTQYF	TGTGCCAGCAGCCACGGGGCGGGCGAACGCACAGATACGCAGTATTTT	NA	once	TRBV11-1	TRBJ2-3	16
CASSQQGTSPRYNEQFF	TGTGCCAGCAGCCAACAGGGGACCTCCCCTAGGTACAATGAGCAGTTCTTC	TRBD1	NA	TRBV7-2	TRBJ2-1	17
CASSLRTGYSGNTIYF	TGTGCCAGCAGCCTGCGGACAGGTTACTCTGGAAACACCATATATTTT	TRBD1	NA	TRBV5-6	TRBJ1-3	16
CASSGVAGANEQFF	TGTGCCAGCAGCGGGGTAGCGGGAGCCAATGAGCAGTTCTTC	TRBD2	once	TRBV9	TRBJ2-1	14
CASSFGSGRPNEQFF	TGTGCCAGCAGCTTCGGATCGGGACGCCCAAATGAGCAGTTCTTC	NA	NA	TRBV11-2	TRBJ2-1	15
CAIGWVAGTDTQYF	TGTGCCATCGGGTGGGTAGCGGGAACAGATACGCAGTATTTT	TRBD2	NA	TRBV10-3	TRBJ2-3	14
CASSPTPLGHIYEQYF	TGTGCCAGCAGTCCGACACCCTTAGGACATATCTACGAGCAGTACTTC	NA	once	TRBV28	TRBJ2-7	16
CSATTGGVTYEQYF	TGCAGCGCCACAACAGGGGGCGTGACCTACGAGCAGTACTTC	TRBD1	NA	TRBV29-1	TRBJ2-7	14
CASSLGSRGSRYGYTF	TGTGCCAGCAGTTTAGGTAGTCGGGGATCACGGTATGGCTACACCTTC	NA	NA	TRBV27	TRBJ1-2	16
CASSDPRLVGRFNIQYF	TGTGCCAGCAGTGATCCCCGACTGGTAGGTCGGTTTAACATTCAGTACTTC	NA	NA	TRBV6-1	TRBJ2-4	17
CASSQTSGSRNEQFF	TGTGCCAGCAGCCAGACTAGCGGGAGCCGCAATGAGCAGTTCTTC	TRBD2	NA	TRBV6-1	TRBJ2-1	15
CASTHDGNQPQHF	TGTGCCAGCACTCACGACGGAAATCAGCCCCAGCATTTT	NA	few	TRBV28	TRBJ1-5	13
CASSVEFSGPGPGGEQFF	TGTGCCAGCAGCGTAGAATTCTCCGGTCCCGGCCCGGGGGGTGAGCAGTTCTTC	TRBD2	NA	TRBV9	TRBJ2-1	18
CASSLSGDSGNTIYF	TGTGCCAGCAGTTTATCTGGTGACTCTGGAAACACCATATATTTT	NA	NA	TRBV28	TRBJ1-3	15
CASSSHDRANGNTIYF	TGCGCCAGCAGCTCCCACGACAGGGCAAATGGAAACACCATATATTTT	TRBD1	NA	TRBV5-1	TRBJ1-3	16
CASQRSGKEELFF	TGTGCCAGCCAACGTAGCGGGAAGGAGGAGCTGTTTTTT	TRBD2	NA	TRBV6-5	TRBJ2-2	13
CASSQGVVPSGYNEQFF	TGCGCCAGCAGCCAAGGGGTGGTGCCTAGCGGTTACAATGAGCAGTTCTTC	TRBD2	NA	TRBV4-3	TRBJ2-1	17
CASSLGQREAFF	TGTGCCAGCAGCTTGGGGCAGCGTGAAGCTTTCTTT	NA	NA	TRBV5-6	TRBJ1-1	12
CASSLLSGVGEQYF	TGTGCCAGCAGCTTACTGTCGGGAGTCGGCGAGCAGTACTTC	NA	few	TRBV7-2	TRBJ2-7	14